This TCR beta chain came from a study of blood T cell repertoires in COVID-19. Study summary: COVID-19 samples collected from the United States, Italy and Spain covered acute and convalescent phases.

Original analysis: Amplifying reference gene primers gave estimates of nucleated cell counts. Sequenced by immunoSEQ multiplex PCR; TCRdb stores in-frame clones only, minus some. V and J calls and clone size are copied from that table; D and trimming were computed from the DNA. The sample includes some 52,000 clones, 86% seen only once; the top ten take 14%. Looked up from germline, CDR1 is LNHDA and CDR2 is SQIVND (reference sequence). Trimming left V 3 bases short and J 7 bases short, with 17 bases between. The CDR3 sequence is 15 residues long. The chain recombines TRBV19 with TRBJ2-3; possible D gene TRBD2, 7 bases. The sequencing sample was made of peripheral blood. The source is a man between 65 and 80 years old with acute or convalescent COVID-19. Here the CDR3 DNA reads TGTGCCAGTAGTATTCCGGGGGGCGTTTCAAATACGCAGTATTTT. Translation: CASSIPGGVSNTQYF.